These 8 T cell receptor beta chains share one sample of origin, sequenced in a study of T cells in Graves' hyperthyroidism and ophthalmopathy. The source material, RNA transcripts, was used to amplify TCR beta CDR3 regions. The HTBI primer set drove a first-round RT-PCR of the TCR CDR3. TCRdb fed the multiplex PCR reads into MiXCR, producing one record per CDR3 protein. Here the sample spans about 680,000 distinct CDR3 sequences, under 45% being singletons. The specimen sequenced was blood. Receptors were obtained from a middle-aged woman with Graves' hyperthyroidism.

This rearrangement joins TRBV7-2 to TRBJ2-5, with D maybe TRBD1 (6 bases). This CDR3 region has 15 residues. Per germline, CDR1 SGHTA and CDR2 FQGNSA. The ends were cut back, 8 bases at V and 6 bases at J, with 22 bases in the middle. CDR3 in amino acids: CASDHKVGARKTQYF. CDR3 coding DNA: TGTGCCAGCGACCATAAGGTGGGGGCGAGGAAGACCCAGTACTTC.

This clonotype was counted between two and nine times. The chain couples TRBV19 to TRBJ1-2; the D gene is possibly TRBD1 (5 bases). Trimming left V 6 bases short and J 9 bases short, with 20 bases between. CDR3 length: 14 amino acids. From germline, CDR1 is LNHDA and CDR2 SQIVND (reference sequence). The CDR3 DNA sequence: TGTGCCAGTAGCTGGAGCGGGGCGGATAGTAGCTACACCTTC. It encodes CASSWSGADSSYTF.

The chain recombines TRBV10-3 with TRBJ2-6; no definite D call. Germline V gene lookup returns CDR1 ENHRY and CDR2 SYGVKD. The V gene lost 4 bases and the J gene lost 4 bases, with 8 bases spanning the gap. The CDR3 runs to 14 residues. The CDR3 bases are TGTGCCATCAGTGTCAGCCCAGGGGCCAACGTCCTGACTTTC. The encoded protein is CAISVSPGANVLTF.

This clonotype was detected many times. The chain recombines TRBV9 with TRBJ1-1, with D tentatively TRBD1 (5 bases). The CDR3 is 12 amino acids. CDR1 and CDR2 (germline): SGDLS, YYNGEE. V was clipped by 0 bases and J by 10 bases, with 10 bases between them. In nucleotides, the CDR3 is TGTGCCAGCAGCGTAGTTGGGGGTGCAGCTTTCTTT. As protein: CASSVVGGAAFF.

This clonotype occurred many times. The chain links TRBV19 to TRBJ1-1, with TRBD1 as a possible D gene (5 bases). V lost 8 bases to trimming and J lost 1 base, with 17 bases between them. Germline V gives CDR1 LNHDA, CDR2 SQIVND (reference sequence). CDR3 length equals 15 residues. This CDR3 is CASSGWGWKNTEAFF. The CDR3, as DNA: TGTGCCAGTTCAGGTTGGGGGTGGAAGAACACTGAAGCTTTCTTT.

The gene calls are TRBV6-6 and TRBJ1-2; D gene unclear. Germline CDR1 MNHNY, CDR2 SVGAGI (reference sequence). CDR3 size: 14 residues. Trimming shortened V by 6 bases and J by 1 base, and 12 bases separated the two germline ends. CDR3 DNA sequence: TGTGCCAGCAGCCCCCAAGGAGTTAACTATGGCTACACCTTC. Amino acid sequence: CASSPQGVNYGYTF.

This clonotype was seen a handful of times. The chain employs TRBV7-9 and TRBJ1-4, with TRBD1 as a possible D gene (6 bases). Trimming removed 5 bases at V and 0 bases at J, with 16 bases between. The germline CDR1 and CDR2 sequences are SEHNR and FQNEAQ (reference sequence). The CDR3 length is 17 residues. The CDR3: CASSRFRQDPTNEKLFF. The CDR3 region has the DNA TGTGCCAGCAGCCGTTTCAGACAGGACCCAACTAATGAAAAACTGTTTTTT.

The J gene is TRBJ1-2, the V gene TRBV29-1, with D possibly TRBD1 on 5 matching bases. The CDR3 sequence is 12 residues long. V was trimmed by 8 bases and J by 4 bases, leaving 14 bases between them. CDR1 and CDR2 from the germline V gene are SQVTM and ANQGSEA. Here the CDR3 reads CSLDSGTYGYTF. In DNA, the CDR3 is TGCAGCTTAGATTCAGGGACCTATGGCTACACCTTC. Combining the CDR3 with reference TRBV29-1 and TRBJ1-2 gives the whole variable domain SAVISQKPSRDICQRGTSLTIQCQVDSQVTMMFWYRQQPGQSLTLIATANQGSEATYESGFVIDKFPISRPNLTFSTLTVSNMSPEDSSIYLCSLDSGTYGYTFGSGTRLTVV.